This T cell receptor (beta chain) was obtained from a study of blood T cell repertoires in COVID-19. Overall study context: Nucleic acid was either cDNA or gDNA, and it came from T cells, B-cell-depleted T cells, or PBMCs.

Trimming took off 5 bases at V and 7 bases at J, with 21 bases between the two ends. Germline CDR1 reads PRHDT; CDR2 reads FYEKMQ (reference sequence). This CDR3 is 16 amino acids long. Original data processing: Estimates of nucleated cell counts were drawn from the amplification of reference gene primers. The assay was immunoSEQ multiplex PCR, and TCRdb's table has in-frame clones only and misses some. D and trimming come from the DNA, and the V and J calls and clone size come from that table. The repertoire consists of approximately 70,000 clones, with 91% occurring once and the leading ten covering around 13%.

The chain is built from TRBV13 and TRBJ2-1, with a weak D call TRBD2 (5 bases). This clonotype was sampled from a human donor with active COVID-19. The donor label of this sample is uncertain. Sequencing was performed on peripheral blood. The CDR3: CASSPRLGAARNEQFF. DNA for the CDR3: TGTGCCAGCAGCCCCCGCTTGGGAGCGGCACGTAATGAGCAGTTCTTC.